This passage covers 16 T cell receptor beta chains from one sample sequenced in a study of OX40 agonist ivuxolimab in advanced cancers. Clones were read by immunoSEQ multiplex PCR, and TCRdb kept only the in-frame ones, dropping some. The data contain roughly 52,000 clones, roughly 86% of them singletons. The source was CD4+ or CD8+ T cells sorted from blood, collected in a trial of the OX40 agonist ivuxolimab. These receptor sequences come from an adult with an advanced solid tumor such as melanoma, head and neck, liver or kidney cancer.

V usage is TRBV13 and J usage is TRBJ1-5; 8 positions agree with TRBD1. V was clipped by 0 bases and J by 6 bases; unmatched bases: 4. The CDR3 is 15 residues long. Germline CDR1 reads PRHDT; CDR2 reads FYEKMQ (reference sequence). The CDR3 bases are TGTGCCAGCAGCTTAGGCCAGGGGGCAGGTCAGCCCCAGCATTTT. This encodes CASSLGQGAGQPQHF.

The CDR3 sequence is CAISENGYGYTF. Written as DNA, the CDR3 is TGTGCCATCAGTGAGAACGGCTATGGCTACACCTTC. This chain joins TRBV10-3 and TRBJ1-2; D is unclear. The CDR3 runs to 12 residues. Trimming stripped 2 bases from V and 4 bases from J, with 5 bases between. Germline CDR1 ENHRY, CDR2 SYGVKD.

The J gene is TRBJ1-6, the V gene TRBV4-1; a possible D gene is TRBD1 (6 bases). CDR3 size: 14 residues. The germline V and J ends were trimmed by 3 bases and 8 bases, with 11 bases remaining between them. Per germline, CDR1 MGHRA and CDR2 YSYEKL. Here the CDR3 DNA reads TGCGCCAGCAGCCAGGGACATCCCGATTCACCCCTCCACTTT. Translation: CASSQGHPDSPLHF.

The chain uses TRBV7-3 and TRBJ2-6, with D perhaps assigned TRBD1 or TRBD2 (5 bases each). The CDR3 has 16 amino acids. Trimming shortened V by 0 bases and J by 0 bases, and 6 bases separated the two germline ends. Looked up from germline, CDR1 is SGHTA and CDR2 is FQGTGA. The CDR3 sequence: CASSLTGTSGANVLTF. The CDR3 DNA is TGTGCCAGCAGCTTAACGGGGACCTCTGGGGCCAACGTCCTGACTTTC.

The V call is TRBV19, the J call TRBJ2-1, with D perhaps matching TRBD1 (5 bases). The CDR3 is made up of 14 amino acids. Germline loops: CDR1 LNHDA, CDR2 SQIVND (reference sequence). The ends were cut back, 8 bases at V and 4 bases at J, with 15 bases in the middle. CDR3 region: CASGEGARYNEQFF. Here the CDR3 DNA reads TGTGCCAGTGGGGAAGGGGCGAGGTACAATGAGCAGTTCTTC.

This clone appeared a few times. This chain links TRBV29-1 with TRBJ2-7; a possible D gene is TRBD2 (6 bases). Trimming cost V 4 bases and J 3 bases, with 16 bases left between them. The CDR3 has 14 residues. Per the germline V gene, CDR1 is SQVTM and CDR2 is ANQGSEA. CDR3 loop: CSVGRWRESYEQYF. CDR3 coding DNA: TGCAGCGTTGGACGGTGGAGGGAGAGCTACGAGCAGTACTTC.

This rearrangement joins TRBV6-6 to TRBJ2-5, with 10 bases fitting TRBD2. CDR3 length: 14 residues. Unmatched junction bases numbered 5, after V lost 5 bases and J lost 5 bases. Per germline, CDR1 MNHNY and CDR2 SVGAGI (reference sequence). CDR3 bases: TGTGCCAGCAGTCTAGCGGGAGAGTATGAGACCCAGTACTTC. Amino acid sequence: CASSLAGEYETQYF.

The CDR3 is CASSPPRGQSYEQYF. CDR3 nucleotide sequence: TGTGCCAGCAGCCCACCGAGGGGACAGTCCTACGAGCAGTACTTC. This chain connects TRBV28 to TRBJ2-7, with TRBD1 matching over 7 bases. CDR1 MDHEN and CDR2 SYDVKM come from the germline V gene. With 6 bases clipped from V and 1 base from J, the junction kept 9 bases outside the gene matches. CDR3 length equals 15 residues.

This clone was picked up one time. This chain uses TRBV4-1 with TRBJ1-3; D is perhaps TRBD1 (5 bases). CDR1 MGHRA and CDR2 YSYEKL come from the germline V gene. This CDR3 has 15 residues. V lost 4 bases to trimming and J lost 2 bases, with 12 bases between them. CDR3 in DNA: TGCGCCAGCAGCCGTCGGGACTCACCTGGAAACACCATATATTTT. It specifies CASSRRDSPGNTIYF.

The chain carries TRBV10-3 and TRBJ2-3; either TRBD1 or TRBD2 may fit D (6 bases each). Trimming pared 7 bases from V and 0 bases from J, leaving 14 bases between. This CDR3 is built from 15 residues. Germline lookup yields CDR1 ENHRY and CDR2 SYGVKD. The DNA of the CDR3 is TGTGCCATCAAAGGGGGGCGAGAGAGCACAGATACGCAGTATTTT. Translated: CAIKGGRESTDTQYF.

The V gene is TRBV7-2, the J gene TRBJ2-3, with unresolved D. V was pared by 5 bases and J by 2 bases, with 11 bases between. This CDR3 is built from 14 residues. Germline CDR1 SGHTA, CDR2 FQGNSA. CDR3 amino acids: CASSPPPATDTQYF. For the CDR3, the DNA is TGTGCCAGCAGCCCCCCCCCGGCCACAGATACGCAGTATTTT.

The genes are TRBV29-1 and TRBJ1-2; weak D call: TRBD1 (6 bases). Trimming stripped 6 bases from V and 1 base from J, with 12 bases between. The CDR3 has 13 amino acids. Germline V gene sequence: CDR1 SQVTM, CDR2 ANQGSEA. The DNA of the CDR3 is TGCAGCGTCGGACAGCTCCATAACTATGGCTACACCTTC. It yields the protein CSVGQLHNYGYTF.

V usage is TRBV29-1 and J usage is TRBJ1-2; tentative D call: TRBD1 (6 bases). Deletions cut 5 bases from V and 8 bases from J, with 24 bases between. From germline, CDR1 is SQVTM and CDR2 ANQGSEA. The CDR3 loop spans 15 amino acids. CDR3 DNA: TGCAGCGTTCTTGTTCCGCCGGGACAATTAGGAGGCTACACCTTC. The encoded protein is CSVLVPPGQLGGYTF.

The chain has TRBV7-2 and TRBJ2-1; D unresolved. V lost 5 bases to trimming and J lost 5 bases, with 13 bases between them. The CDR3 runs to 14 residues. CDR1 is SGHTA, CDR2 FQGNSA, per germline. The chain's CDR3 is CASSTGLRDNEQFF. CDR3 sequence (DNA): TGTGCCAGCAGCACGGGCCTTAGGGACAATGAGCAGTTCTTC.

The V and J genes are TRBV10-2 and TRBJ1-1, with 7 bases aligning to TRBD1. Germline trimming cut 7 bases from V and 1 base from J; bases unmatched to any gene: 6. The CDR3 contains 14 residues. CDR1 WSHSY and CDR2 SAAADI come from the germline V gene. CDR3 region: CASIPQGENTEAFF. The CDR3 DNA sequence: TGCGCCAGCATCCCCCAGGGGGAGAACACTGAAGCTTTCTTT.

The chain employs TRBV7-9 and TRBJ2-7, with TRBD1 matching 11 bases. CDR1 SEHNR and CDR2 FQNEAQ come from the germline V gene (reference sequence). The V and J ends lost 4 bases and 2 bases, in that order; junction bases with no gene match: 7. The CDR3 length is 16 residues. CDR3 nucleotides: TGTGCCAGCAGCTCCCTCGGGGACAGGGGGGCCTACGAGCAGTACTTC. This gives the protein CASSSLGDRGAYEQYF.